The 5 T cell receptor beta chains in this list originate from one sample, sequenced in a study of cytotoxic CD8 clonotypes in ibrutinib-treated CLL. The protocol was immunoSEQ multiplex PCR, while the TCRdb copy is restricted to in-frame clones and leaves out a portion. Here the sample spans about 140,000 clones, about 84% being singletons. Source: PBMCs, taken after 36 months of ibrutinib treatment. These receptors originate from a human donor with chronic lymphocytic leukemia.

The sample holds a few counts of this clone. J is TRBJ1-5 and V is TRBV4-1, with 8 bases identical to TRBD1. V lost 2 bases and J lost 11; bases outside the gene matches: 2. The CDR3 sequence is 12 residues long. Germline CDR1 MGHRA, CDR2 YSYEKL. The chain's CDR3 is CASSQPQGAQHF. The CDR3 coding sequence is TGCGCCAGCAGCCAACCACAGGGGGCCCAGCATTTT.

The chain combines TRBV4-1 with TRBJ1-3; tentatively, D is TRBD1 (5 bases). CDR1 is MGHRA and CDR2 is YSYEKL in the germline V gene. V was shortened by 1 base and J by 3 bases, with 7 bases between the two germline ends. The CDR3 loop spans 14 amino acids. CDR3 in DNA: TGCGCCAGCAGCCAAGCCAGGGATGGAAACACCATATATTTT. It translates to CASSQARDGNTIYF.

The CDR3 DNA reads TGTGCCAGCTCACCTTTGTACCGGGACAGGGGGAACACTGAAGCTTTCTTT. Protein product: CASSPLYRDRGNTEAFF. The rearrangement uses TRBV18 and TRBJ1-1; TRBD1 matches 10 bases. V lost 3 bases, J lost 1 base, and 8 bases stayed unmatched. CDR3 length: 17 amino acids. Germline V lookup: CDR1 KGHSH, CDR2 LQKENI.

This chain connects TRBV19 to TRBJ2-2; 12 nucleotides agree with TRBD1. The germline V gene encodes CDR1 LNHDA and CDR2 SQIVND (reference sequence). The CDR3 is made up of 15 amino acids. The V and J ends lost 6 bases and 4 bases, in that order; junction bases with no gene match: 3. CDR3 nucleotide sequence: TGTGCCAGTAGGGGACAGGGGGCCAGCACCGGGGAGCTGTTTTTT. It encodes CASRGQGASTGELFF.

This CDR3 is CASWGLSGSTYEQYF. DNA of the CDR3: TGTGCCAGTTGGGGGCTGAGCGGGAGCACCTACGAGCAGTACTTC. V usage is TRBV2 and J usage is TRBJ2-7; 8 nucleotides agree with TRBD2. V shed 9 bases and J 2 bases; nucleotides not matched to a gene: 12. The CDR3 runs to 15 residues. Germline CDR1 SNHLY, CDR2 FYNNEI.